The 9 T cell receptor beta chains given below trace back to one sample, sequenced in a study of blood T cells in healthy people across ages. Alongside a J-beta primer mix, a sample-barcoded 5' primer served in a second PCR lasting roughly 6 to 11 cycles. MiXCR was run by TCRdb on the 5' RACE reads, yielding one entry per CDR3 protein. The table has 1.2 million to 1.5 million distinct CDR3 sequences, 42% seen once. Sequenced sample: blood. The source of these receptors is a woman between 18 and 29 years old in good health.

This rearrangement joins TRBV5-1 to TRBJ1-1; the D is unclear. CDR1 SGHRS and CDR2 YFSETQ come from the germline V gene. The CDR3 has 15 amino acids. V was trimmed by 4 bases and J by 0 bases, leaving 13 bases between them. As DNA, the CDR3 is TGCGCCAGCAGCGGGCTCGGGCAGCTGAACACTGAAGCTTTCTTT. Amino acid sequence: CASSGLGQLNTEAFF.

The V and J genes are TRBV5-1 and TRBJ1-5; TRBD1 agrees at 8 bases. The length of the CDR3 is 14 residues. Germline V gives CDR1 SGHRS, CDR2 YFSETQ. V lost 1 base to trimming and J lost 7 bases; unmatched junction nucleotides: 4. Written as DNA, the CDR3 is TGCGCCAGCAGCTTGAACAGGGGGGACCAGCCCCAGCATTTT. It encodes CASSLNRGDQPQHF.

Ten or more counts support this clonotype. DNA for the CDR3: TGTGCCAGCAGCCAAGACAGCAAGGGCGGCTATGGCTACACCTTC. It is translated as CASSQDSKGGYGYTF. The rearrangement links TRBV3-1 to TRBJ1-2, with D unresolved. Germline assignment: CDR1 LGHDT and CDR2 YNNKEL (reference sequence). Trimming left V 0 bases short and J 4 bases short, with 12 bases between. The CDR3 is 15 amino acids.

At least ten counts were recorded for this clonotype. The chain links TRBV12-3 or TRBV12-4 to TRBJ2-1, with 8 bases aligning to TRBD1. V gave up 5 bases and J gave up 0 bases; unmatched junction bases: 6. This CDR3 region has 16 residues. CDR3 bases: TGTGCCAGCAGTCCTAGGACAGGGAGCTCCTACAATGAGCAGTTCTTC. Translation: CASSPRTGSSYNEQFF.

The CDR3 coding sequence is TGCGCCGGCAAAGGCCAGGGTCGGAGCACAGATACGCAGTATTTT. This encodes CAGKGQGRSTDTQYF. The chain recombines TRBV5-1 with TRBJ2-3, with a possible D match to TRBD1 (5 bases). This CDR3 has 15 residues. The V and J ends lost 10 bases and 0 bases respectively, with 18 bases between them. Looked up from germline, CDR1 is SGHRS and CDR2 is YFSETQ.

This chain uses TRBV20-1 with TRBJ2-4; TRBD2 matches 9 bases. The CDR3 is 15 residues long. Germline V lookup: CDR1 DFQATT, CDR2 SNEGSKA (reference sequence). V was clipped by 1 base and J by 4 bases; unmatched bases: 5. In nucleotides, the CDR3 is TGCAGTGCTAGAGGCGGGGGGGCCGGGAAAAACATTCAGTACTTC. This encodes CSARGGGAGKNIQYF.

V and J are TRBV27 and TRBJ1-5; TRBD1 matches at 11 bases. The V and J ends lost 6 bases and 0 bases, in that order; junction bases with no gene match: 7. Germline V lookup: CDR1 MNHEY, CDR2 SMNVEV (reference sequence). The CDR3 has 17 residues. CDR3 residues: CASSRGTGGNSNQPQHF. CDR3 nucleotides: TGTGCCAGCAGCCGAGGGACAGGGGGGAATAGCAATCAGCCCCAGCATTTT.

The rearrangement joins TRBV27 to TRBJ1-2; 9 bases are a match to TRBD1. V lost 2 bases to trimming and J lost 8 bases; unmatched junction nucleotides: 18. Germline assignment: CDR1 MNHEY and CDR2 SMNVEV (reference sequence). CDR3 length: 18 residues. The CDR3 loop is CASSLMQVSTGTGTGYTF. In DNA, the CDR3 is TGTGCCAGCAGTTTAATGCAAGTCTCCACCGGGACAGGGACCGGCTACACCTTC.

This chain joins TRBV2 and TRBJ1-1; 7 bases map to TRBD1. Germline V gene lookup returns CDR1 SNHLY and CDR2 FYNNEI. The CDR3 sequence is 13 residues long. J gave up 4 bases and V 7 bases, and 6 bases lay outside the gene matches. The CDR3 DNA reads TGTGCCAGCACACTGACAGGGTCCACTGAAGCTTTCTTT. It is translated as CASTLTGSTEAFF. The full variable domain, in which reference TRBV2 and TRBJ1-1 provide the parts outside the CDR3, is EPEVTQTPSHQVTQMGQEVILRCVPISNHLYFYWYRQILGQKVEFLVSFYNNEISEKSEIFDDQFSVERPDGSNFTLKIRSTKLEDSAMYFCASTLTGSTEAFFGQGTRLTVV.